This T cell receptor beta chain was identified in a study of cytomegalovirus exposure and HLA in healthy donors. CDR1 is MNHEY and CDR2 is SVGAGI in the germline V gene. V was cut by 7 bases and J by 4 bases, with 7 bases left in between. The CDR3 runs 11 residues. Primers for the PCR totalled 60 Vbeta and 13 Jbeta. TCRdb keeps only in-frame clones here, not all; method: immunoSEQ multiplex PCR. Among roughly 120,000 clones listed, over 60% were seen once. Study outcomes and limitations: Diagnosis of cytomegalovirus status made by the classifier reportedly showed high specificity and sensitivity. Most subjects' HLA-A and HLA-B alleles were reportedly predicted from TCR beta sequences. One later analysis reportedly identified an Asian-associated ancestry cluster that showed fewer N-insertions than the roughly 600-donor mean.

As to this clone: Its antigen is not known.

Sample: PBMCs. The rearrangement links TRBV6-5 to TRBJ2-5, with no clear D. The sequence derives from a woman in her 30s in good health and CMV-seropositive. Here the CDR3 reads CASNFRETQYF. The CDR3 bases are TGTGCCAGCAATTTCCGAGAGACCCAGTACTTC.